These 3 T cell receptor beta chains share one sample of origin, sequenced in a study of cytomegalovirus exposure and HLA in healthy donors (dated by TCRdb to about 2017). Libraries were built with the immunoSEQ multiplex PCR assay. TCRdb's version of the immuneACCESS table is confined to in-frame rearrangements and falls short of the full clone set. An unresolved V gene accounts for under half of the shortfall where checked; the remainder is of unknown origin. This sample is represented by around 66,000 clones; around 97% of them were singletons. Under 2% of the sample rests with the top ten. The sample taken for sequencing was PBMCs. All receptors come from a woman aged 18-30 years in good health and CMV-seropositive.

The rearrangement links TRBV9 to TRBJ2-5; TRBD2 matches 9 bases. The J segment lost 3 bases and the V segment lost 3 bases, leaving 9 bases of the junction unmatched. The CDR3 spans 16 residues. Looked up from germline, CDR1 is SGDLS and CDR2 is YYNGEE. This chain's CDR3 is CASSASGIVYEETQYF. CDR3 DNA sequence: TGTGCCAGCAGCGCTAGCGGGATAGTATACGAAGAGACCCAGTACTTC.

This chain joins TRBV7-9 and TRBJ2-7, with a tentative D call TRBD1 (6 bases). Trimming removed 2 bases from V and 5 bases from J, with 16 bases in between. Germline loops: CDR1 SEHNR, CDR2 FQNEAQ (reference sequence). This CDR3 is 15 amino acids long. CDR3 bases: TGTGCCAGCAGCTTATCAGAGGGGGTTTGGAACGAGCAGTACTTC. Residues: CASSLSEGVWNEQYF.

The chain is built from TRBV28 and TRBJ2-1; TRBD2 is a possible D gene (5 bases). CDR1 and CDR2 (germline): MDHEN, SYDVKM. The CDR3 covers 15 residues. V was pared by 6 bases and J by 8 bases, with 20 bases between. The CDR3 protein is CASSPGQSGVDEQFF. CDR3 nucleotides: TGTGCCAGCAGCCCCGGGCAGTCCGGGGTCGATGAGCAGTTCTTC.